Listed below are T cell receptor beta chains from one sample, sequenced in a study of cytomegalovirus exposure and HLA in healthy donors. TCRdb's table, derived via immunoSEQ multiplex PCR, lists solely in-frame clones and lacks some. The table has around 140,000 clones, less than 95% seen once. The specimen sequenced was PBMCs. The receptors here all came from a man aged 18 to 29 in good health and CMV-seropositive. Each CDR3 is given with its conserved first and last residue. Each record gives: D gene, clone size, V gene, CDR3 length, J gene, CDR3 DNA, CDR3 protein. D genes are given only for firm matches. Size tells how often a clone was seen (once, few, many) or the class of an expanded clone, and some rows leave it out.

D: NA; size: NA; V: TRBV11-2; length: 12; J: TRBJ2-2; DNA: TGTGCCAGCAGCTCAGCGGGCGGGGAGCTGTTTTTT; CDR3: CASSSAGGELFF
D: NA; size: NA; V: TRBV21-1; length: 15; J: TRBJ1-1; DNA: TGTGCCAGCAGCAAAAGCCCTATCAGGGACTTGGGAGCTTTCTTT; CDR3: CASSKSPIRDLGAFF
D: NA; size: NA; V: TRBV10-3; length: 15; J: TRBJ1-5; DNA: TGTGCCATCAGTGTCGCAGGGAATAGCAATCAGCCCCAGCATTTT; CDR3: CAISVAGNSNQPQHF
D: TRBD2; size: NA; V: TRBV2; length: 16; J: TRBJ2-2; DNA: TGTGCCAGCAGTGATGGACTAGCGGGAGACACCGGGGAGCTGTTTTTT; CDR3: CASSDGLAGDTGELFF
D: TRBD1; size: NA; V: TRBV15; length: 17; J: TRBJ2-2; DNA: TGTGCCACCAGCAGAGATTTGGGACAGGGAGACACCGGGGAGCTGTTTTTT; CDR3: CATSRDLGQGDTGELFF
D: TRBD1; size: NA; V: TRBV7-9; length: 15; J: TRBJ2-3; DNA: TGTGCCAGCAGCAAGGGACAGGGAAACACAGATACGCAGTATTTT; CDR3: CASSKGQGNTDTQYF
D: NA; size: NA; V: TRBV5-1; length: 19; J: TRBJ2-2; DNA: TGCGCCAGCAGCTTGGAGATACATCTGGGGCTTTCGAACACCGGGGAGCTGTTTTTT; CDR3: CASSLEIHLGLSNTGELFF
D: TRBD2; size: NA; V: TRBV18; length: 14; J: TRBJ2-1; DNA: TGTGCCAGCTCCCTTATAGCGGGATTCAATGAGCAGTTCTTC; CDR3: CASSLIAGFNEQFF
D: NA; size: NA; V: TRBV27; length: 13; J: TRBJ2-2; DNA: TGTGCCAGCAGTTTTTCCAGGATAGGGGAGCTGTTTTTT; CDR3: CASSFSRIGELFF
D: NA; size: NA; V: TRBV2; length: 12; J: TRBJ1-1; DNA: TGTGCCAGCAGGGTTCAGGACACTGAAGCTTTCTTT; CDR3: CASRVQDTEAFF
D: TRBD1; size: NA; V: TRBV6-1; length: 12; J: TRBJ2-7; DNA: TGTGCCATCGACCTCAGGGGGAGCGAGCAGTACTTC; CDR3: CAIDLRGSEQYF
D: NA; size: NA; V: TRBV6-1; length: 14; J: TRBJ2-2; DNA: TGTGCCAGCGGGGAGGCAGTGTTATCCGGGGAGCTGTTTTTT; CDR3: CASGEAVLSGELFF
D: NA; size: NA; V: TRBV16; length: 16; J: TRBJ2-1; DNA: TGTGCCAGCAGCCAGTCGGGACTTAGCTCCTACAATGAGCAGTTCTTC; CDR3: CASSQSGLSSYNEQFF
D: TRBD2; size: NA; V: TRBV9; length: 17; J: TRBJ2-2; DNA: TGTGCCAGCAGCGGTCGGACTAGCGGGAGTAGGGCCGGGGAGCTGTTTTTT; CDR3: CASSGRTSGSRAGELFF
D: NA; size: NA; V: TRBV7-8; length: 17; J: TRBJ2-1; DNA: TGTGCCAGCAGCCGAACCCTCGGTTGGACAGTAGACAATGAGCAGTTCTTC; CDR3: CASSRTLGWTVDNEQFF
D: NA; size: once; V: TRBV6-5; length: 13; J: TRBJ1-1; DNA: TGTGCCAGCAGTTACTCGAGTGAGGGCTTAACTTTCTTT; CDR3: CASSYSSEGLTFF
D: TRBD2; size: NA; V: TRBV19; length: 18; J: TRBJ2-7; DNA: TGTGCCAGTAGTCCCAGACAGGGCCGACTAGCGGGGGCATACGAGCAGTACTTC; CDR3: CASSPRQGRLAGAYEQYF
D: NA; size: NA; V: TRBV2; length: 16; J: TRBJ1-2; DNA: TGTGCCAGCAGTGAAGCGCGGACAGCTAGTAACTATGGCTACACCTTC; CDR3: CASSEARTASNYGYTF
D: NA; size: NA; V: TRBV5-1; length: 15; J: TRBJ1-1; DNA: TGCGCCAGCAGCTTCACAGGGACGGGGAACACTGAAGCTTTCTTT; CDR3: CASSFTGTGNTEAFF
D: NA; size: NA; V: TRBV5-6; length: 14; J: TRBJ1-2; DNA: TGTGCCAGCAGCTTGAGAGCAGGTCACTATGGCTACACCTTC; CDR3: CASSLRAGHYGYTF
D: TRBD1; size: once; V: TRBV6-6; length: 16; J: TRBJ1-4; DNA: TGTGCCAGCAGCCCCGGACAGGGGATGGGTAATGAAAAACTGTTTTTT; CDR3: CASSPGQGMGNEKLFF
D: NA; size: NA; V: TRBV9; length: 13; J: TRBJ2-5; DNA: TGTGCCAGCAGCCCGAACTCCCAAGAGACCCAGTACTTC; CDR3: CASSPNSQETQYF
D: TRBD1; size: NA; V: TRBV7-8; length: 15; J: TRBJ2-7; DNA: TGTGCCAGCAGCCCCGGGACAGGGGGCGTCTACGAGCAGTACTTC; CDR3: CASSPGTGGVYEQYF
D: NA; size: NA; V: TRBV19; length: 14; J: TRBJ2-2; DNA: TGTGCCAGTAGTATAGCCCAATCGGGCGGGGAGCTGTTTTTT; CDR3: CASSIAQSGGELFF
D: NA; size: NA; V: TRBV19; length: 13; J: TRBJ2-7; DNA: TGTGCCAGTAGTAAGGAAGGCGGGCACGAGCAGTACTTC; CDR3: CASSKEGGHEQYF
D: NA; size: NA; V: TRBV7-9; length: 14; J: TRBJ1-4; DNA: TGTGCCAGCAGCTTAGTAGGGGGTAATGAAAAACTGTTTTTT; CDR3: CASSLVGGNEKLFF
D: TRBD2; size: NA; V: TRBV27; length: 16; J: TRBJ2-7; DNA: TGTGCCAGCAGTTTATGGTCTAGCGGAGCCACCTACGAGCAGTACTTC; CDR3: CASSLWSSGATYEQYF
D: TRBD2; size: NA; V: TRBV9; length: 13; J: TRBJ2-3; DNA: TGTGCCAGCAGCGCCCCGGGAGGGGGGACGCAGTATTTT; CDR3: CASSAPGGGTQYF
D: NA; size: NA; V: TRBV2; length: 14; J: TRBJ1-5; DNA: TGTGCCAGCAGTCGACAGACTGGAAATCAGCCCCAGCATTTT; CDR3: CASSRQTGNQPQHF
D: NA; size: NA; V: TRBV10-3; length: 15; J: TRBJ1-1; DNA: TGTGCCATCAGTGAGTCGACGGGATTGAACACTGAAGCTTTCTTT; CDR3: CAISESTGLNTEAFF
D: NA; size: few; V: TRBV28; length: 18; J: TRBJ2-6; DNA: TGTGCCAGCAGTGGCGGTAACATCTTCTTCACTGGGGCCAACGTCCTGACTTTC; CDR3: CASSGGNIFFTGANVLTF
D: TRBD1; size: once; V: TRBV15; length: 14; J: TRBJ1-2; DNA: TGTGCCACCAGCGACGAACAGGGGATCGGTGGCTACACCTTC; CDR3: CATSDEQGIGGYTF
D: NA; size: NA; V: TRBV7-8; length: 11; J: TRBJ2-3; DNA: TGTGCCACAAGTAACTCGGATACGCAGTATTTT; CDR3: CATSNSDTQYF
D: NA; size: NA; V: TRBV27; length: 14; J: TRBJ2-1; DNA: TGTGCCAGCAGTTCGGTCCAAGGTAGCCCTGAGCAGTTCTTC; CDR3: CASSSVQGSPEQFF
D: TRBD2; size: NA; V: TRBV19; length: 17; J: TRBJ2-1; DNA: TGTGCCAGTAGTTTGGGACTAGCGGGAGGGCCAGGCAATGAGCAGTTCTTC; CDR3: CASSLGLAGGPGNEQFF
D: NA; size: NA; V: TRBV9; length: 14; J: TRBJ2-5; DNA: TGTGCCAGCAGCTCCCCGGGACAACAAGAGACCCAGTACTTC; CDR3: CASSSPGQQETQYF
D: TRBD1; size: NA; V: TRBV5-8; length: 14; J: TRBJ1-1; DNA: TGTGCCAGCAGCCCTAAGACAGGGTACACTGAAGCTTTCTTT; CDR3: CASSPKTGYTEAFF
D: NA; size: NA; V: TRBV7-9; length: 16; J: TRBJ2-7; DNA: TGTGCCAGCAGCTTAGGGGTGTGGCGGGATCTGAGTGAGCAGTACTTC; CDR3: CASSLGVWRDLSEQYF